The 27 T cell receptor beta chains given below trace back to one sample, sequenced in a study of blood T cell repertoires in COVID-19. The table came from immunoSEQ multiplex PCR; TCRdb's copy has only in-frame clones and leaves some out. The sample contains 100,000 or so clones, 80% to 90% of which appear only once. The material sequenced was peripheral blood. These receptors all stem from a woman over 75 with acute or convalescent COVID-19.

The rearrangement uses TRBV9 and TRBJ2-1; the match to TRBD2 covers 9 bases. CDR3 length: 18 amino acids. The V gene's germline CDR1 is SGDLS and CDR2 YYNGEE. V was clipped by 0 bases and J by 2 bases; unmatched bases: 9. In nucleotides, the CDR3 is TGTGCCAGCAGCGTAGCGGGAGATGCGGGGGGGCCCTACAATGAGCAGTTCTTC. This sequence encodes CASSVAGDAGGPYNEQFF.

This clone was picked up one time. The chain couples TRBV18 to TRBJ2-1; D might be TRBD2 (6 bases). Per the germline V gene, CDR1 is KGHSH and CDR2 is LQKENI. The CDR3 has 17 residues. The germline V and J ends were trimmed by 1 base and 6 bases, with 19 bases remaining between them. The CDR3 DNA follows: TGTGCCAGCTCACCACGTGCGGGGACCCTCGGGGGCAATGAGCAGTTCTTC. Translation: CASSPRAGTLGGNEQFF.

The rearrangement uses TRBV7-9 and TRBJ2-3; 11 bases agree with TRBD2. The V gene's germline CDR1 is SEHNR and CDR2 FQNEAQ (reference sequence). Losses at the gene ends were 3 bases for V and 5 bases for J; bases not matched to a gene: 10. The CDR3 totals 17 residues. The CDR3 nucleotides read TGTGCCAGCAGCTTGGCAATAGCGGGGGGGGCTGGAGATACGCAGTATTTT. Translated, it gives CASSLAIAGGAGDTQYF.

The rearrangement links TRBV3-1 (or the pseudogene TRBV3-2) to TRBJ1-5; D possibly corresponds to TRBD1 (5 bases). The CDR3 has 14 amino acids. V was clipped by 2 bases and J by 3 bases, with 8 bases between them. Germline loops: CDR1 LGHDT, CDR2 YNNKEL (reference sequence). The CDR3, as DNA: TGTGCCAGCAGCCAACAGGGTATCAATCAGCCCCAGCATTTT. Translation: CASSQQGINQPQHF.

CDR3 amino acids: CASSLASGTDYNEQFF. DNA of the CDR3: TGTGCCAGCAGCTTAGCGTCCGGGACAGACTACAATGAGCAGTTCTTC. This chain links TRBV7-2 with TRBJ2-1; 7 bases agree with TRBD1. Germline V CDR1 and CDR2: SGHTA, FQGNSA. The CDR3 covers 16 residues. With 0 bases clipped from V and 3 bases from J, the junction kept 5 bases outside the gene matches.

The chain links TRBV5-6 to TRBJ1-6, with D unresolved. The V gene's germline CDR1 is SGHDT and CDR2 YYEEEE. CDR3 length: 15 amino acids. Trimming cost V 4 bases and J 8 bases, with 16 bases left between them. CDR3 amino acids: CASSTVTGRDSPLHF. The CDR3 DNA reads as TGTGCCAGCAGCACCGTCACGGGTCGGGATTCACCCCTCCACTTT.

The gene calls are TRBV7-2 and TRBJ1-6, with a weak D call TRBD1 (5 bases). CDR3 length: 17 residues. The germline V and J ends were trimmed by 0 bases and 6 bases, with 15 bases remaining between them. Germline V lookup: CDR1 SGHTA, CDR2 FQGNSA. The CDR3 loop is CASSLAFWEGFNSPLHF. In nucleotides, the CDR3 is TGTGCCAGCAGCTTAGCGTTCTGGGAGGGGTTTAATTCACCCCTCCACTTT.

The V gene is TRBV24-1, the J gene TRBJ2-3; weak D call: TRBD1 (5 bases). This CDR3 is 14 amino acids long. V lost 4 bases to trimming and J lost 8 bases, with 15 bases between them. Germline assignment: CDR1 KGHDR and CDR2 SFDVKD. The CDR3 is CATSDPDSLGTQYF. The CDR3 DNA sequence: TGTGCCACCAGTGACCCTGACAGCCTCGGTACGCAGTATTTT.

This chain's CDR3 is CASSQDRDSYEQYF. The DNA of the CDR3 is TGCGCCAGCAGCCAAGATCGGGACAGCTACGAGCAGTACTTC. The chain employs TRBV4-3 and TRBJ2-7; 7 bases agree with TRBD1. CDR1 LGHNA and CDR2 YSLEER come from the germline V gene. CDR3 length: 14 residues. With 0 bases clipped from V and 3 bases from J, the junction kept 2 bases outside the gene matches.

The chain combines TRBV5-1 with TRBJ1-1; TRBD1 matches at 9 bases. Trimming took 5 bases from V and 3 from J; bases not matched to a gene: 8. Germline CDR1 SGHRS, CDR2 YFSETQ. The CDR3 contains 15 residues. The CDR3 sequence is CASRPGTGRDTEAFF. The CDR3 region has the DNA TGCGCCAGCAGACCCGGGACAGGGAGGGACACTGAAGCTTTCTTT.

The rearrangement links TRBV7-9 to TRBJ2-7; the match to TRBD1 covers 10 bases. V lost 5 bases, J lost 5 bases, and 9 bases stayed unmatched. This CDR3 has 15 amino acids. The germline gives CDR1 SEHNR, CDR2 FQNEAQ (reference sequence). CDR3 sequence reads: CASSTFLGQGHEQYF. Here the CDR3 DNA reads TGTGCCAGCAGCACCTTTTTGGGACAGGGGCACGAGCAGTACTTC.

Here the CDR3 DNA reads TGTGCCAGCAGTTACGGACACTTATACGAGCAGTACTTC. This translates into CASSYGHLYEQYF. The chain carries TRBV6-5 and TRBJ2-7; D may be TRBD1 (5 bases). The germline CDR1 and CDR2 sequences are MNHEY and SVGAGI. This CDR3 region has 13 residues. V lost 2 bases to trimming and J lost 4 bases, with 9 bases between them.

The rearrangement links TRBV2 to TRBJ1-1, with 8 bases identical to TRBD1. The germline CDR1 and CDR2 sequences are SNHLY and FYNNEI. With V trimmed by 11 bases and J by 3 bases, 8 bases remained unmatched. The CDR3 is 13 amino acids. For the CDR3, the DNA is TGTGCCGGACAGGGTAAGGGTGACACTGAAGCTTTCTTT. Translated, it gives CAGQGKGDTEAFF.

V gene TRBV18 combines with J gene TRBJ2-7; D may be TRBD1 (6 bases). This CDR3 is 16 amino acids long. The V end lost 4 bases, the J end lost 0 bases, and 16 bases lay between the germline ends. The germline V gene has CDR1 KGHSH and CDR2 LQKENI. Here the CDR3 DNA reads TGTGCCAGCTCACTTGGCGGACAGACGATCTCCTACGAGCAGTACTTC. Translating it yields CASSLGGQTISYEQYF.

V gene TRBV25-1 combines with J gene TRBJ1-1; the D gene is possibly TRBD1 (6 bases). The V gene's germline CDR1 is MGHDK and CDR2 SYGVNS. This CDR3 has 13 residues. V was clipped by 4 bases and J by 5 bases, with 11 bases between them. CDR3 region: CASSVTGRTEAFF. DNA for the CDR3: TGTGCCAGCAGTGTAACAGGGAGAACTGAAGCTTTCTTT.

The rearrangement links TRBV5-1 to TRBJ2-1, with TRBD1 matching over 11 bases. Germline CDR1 and CDR2: SGHRS and YFSETQ. With 4 bases clipped from V and 9 bases from J, the junction kept 6 bases outside the gene matches. The CDR3 sequence is 14 residues long. The CDR3 DNA is TGCGCCAGCAGCGAGGGACAGGGGGTTGGTGAGCAGTTCTTC. Translating it yields CASSEGQGVGEQFF.

V is TRBV5-1 and J is TRBJ2-5, with TRBD2 matching over 12 bases. Germline lookup yields CDR1 SGHRS and CDR2 YFSETQ. V lost 4 bases, J lost 2 bases, and 6 bases stayed unmatched. The CDR3 covers 16 residues. CDR3 sequence (DNA): TGCGCCAGCAGCAAGACTAGCGGGGGAGAACAAGAGACCCAGTACTTC. Translated, it gives CASSKTSGGEQETQYF.

The CDR3 loop is CASSPYLSSGANVLTF. The CDR3 DNA is TGTGCCAGCAGCCCCTACTTGAGCTCTGGGGCCAACGTCCTGACTTTC. The chain couples TRBV5-4 to TRBJ2-6; D remains ambiguous. Germline values: CDR1 SGHNT, CDR2 YYREEE (reference sequence). Trimming took off 4 bases at V and 0 bases at J, with 11 bases between the two ends. There are 16 residues in the CDR3. Full variable domain (missing parts from reference TRBV5-4 and TRBJ2-6): ETGVTQSPTHLIKTRGQQVTLRCSSQSGHNTVSWYQQALGQGPQFIFQYYREEENGRGNFPPRFSGLQFPNYSSELNVNALELDDSALYLCASSPYLSSGANVLTFGAGSRLTVL.

The rearrangement joins TRBV2 to TRBJ1-1; D remains ambiguous. This CDR3 region has 11 residues. The V end lost 8 bases, the J end lost 10 bases, and 14 bases lay between the germline ends. CDR1 SNHLY and CDR2 FYNNEI come from the germline V gene. The CDR3 DNA sequence: TGTGCCAGCTACCGTGGGAGCACAGCTTTCTTT. This gives the protein CASYRGSTAFF.

Comments on this clone: At one of its ends the junction is not consistent with the germline gene, which may arise from a read error. This chain links TRBV7-8 with TRBJ2-7; 8 nucleotides line up with TRBD1. CDR1 SGHVS and CDR2 FQNEAQ come from the germline V gene. The length of the CDR3 is 12 residues. Written as DNA, the CDR3 is TGTGCCAGCAGCTTAGACAGGGGGAGTAAGAACTTC. This codes for CASSLDRGSKNF.

The rearrangement uses TRBV19 and TRBJ2-3; the match to TRBD2 covers 7 bases. The V gene's germline CDR1 is LNHDA and CDR2 SQIVND (reference sequence). Trimming at V came to 4 bases and at J to 6 bases, leaving 10 bases not matched to a gene. The CDR3 consists of 15 residues. In nucleotides, the CDR3 is TGTGCCAGTAGTACCCTGGCCCTAGCGGCCGATACGCAGTATTTT. Translated, it gives CASSTLALAADTQYF.

This clone was found a few times. The J gene is TRBJ1-2, the V gene TRBV5-5; tentatively, D is TRBD1 (5 bases). V was cut by 0 bases and J by 2 bases, with 17 bases left in between. CDR1 SGHKS and CDR2 YYEKEE come from the germline V gene (reference sequence). This CDR3 comprises 17 residues. The CDR3, as DNA: TGTGCCAGCAGCTTGGCCTCGGGCGGTTCAGGGAACTATGGCTACACCTTC. Amino acids: CASSLASGGSGNYGYTF.

The chain uses TRBV5-1 and TRBJ2-4; 12 positions match TRBD2. This CDR3 comprises 16 residues. In germline, CDR1 is SGHRS, CDR2 YFSETQ. J was trimmed by 5 bases and V by 2 bases; bases with no gene match: 5. CDR3 DNA sequence: TGCGCCAGCAGCTTAAGGACTAGCGGGGAACAAAACATTCAGTACTTC. Translation gives CASSLRTSGEQNIQYF.

This clone was observed a single time. The chain couples TRBV30 to TRBJ1-6; D is unclear. Germline assignment: CDR1 GTSNPN and CDR2 SVGIG (reference sequence). CDR3 length: 17 residues. V lost 0 bases, J lost 0 bases, and 12 bases lay in between. The CDR3 sequence is CAWSVQRRSSYNSPLHF. CDR3 coding DNA: TGTGCCTGGAGTGTACAACGGAGGAGCTCCTATAATTCACCCCTCCACTTT.

The chain joins TRBV14 to TRBJ2-3; TRBD2 is a possible D gene (5 bases). Deletions cut 0 bases from V and 0 bases from J, with 13 bases between. Germline V gene data show CDR1 as SGHDN and CDR2 as FVKESK. The CDR3 spans 17 residues. Here the CDR3 reads CASSQDWRRASTDTQYF. CDR3 in DNA: TGTGCCAGCAGCCAAGATTGGAGGCGAGCTAGCACAGATACGCAGTATTTT.

The CDR3 loop is CASSASTDTQYF. As DNA, the CDR3 is TGTGCCAGCAGTGCTAGCACAGATACGCAGTATTTT. The rearrangement links TRBV2 to TRBJ2-3; no firm D call. Germline-derived CDR1 and CDR2 are SNHLY and FYNNEI. This CDR3 is built from 12 residues. Trimming took off 4 bases at V and 0 bases at J, with 2 bases between the two ends.

The rearrangement links TRBV18 to TRBJ2-4; weak D call: TRBD2 (6 bases). The germline CDR1 and CDR2 sequences are KGHSH and LQKENI. V dropped 2 bases and J dropped 1 base, with 9 bases sitting between them. CDR3 length equals 15 residues. The chain's CDR3 is CASSPGAGAKNIQYF. CDR3 sequence (DNA): TGTGCCAGCTCACCAGGGGCGGGGGCCAAAAACATTCAGTACTTC.